The 23 T cell receptor beta chains listed next were all sequenced from one sample in a study of cytomegalovirus exposure and HLA in healthy donors. This PCR relied on a set of 60 Vbeta primers and 13 Jbeta primers. Some clones are missing from TCRdb's copy, which holds only in-frame ones; the method was immunoSEQ multiplex PCR. Of some 99,000 clones in the sample, under 75% were seen once. The specimen sequenced was PBMCs. These receptors were obtained from a female donor in good health and CMV-seronegative.

The chain combines TRBV30 with TRBJ2-1; D is unclear. The CDR3 contains 13 residues. V shed 0 bases and J shed 4 bases, with 7 bases lying between them. The V gene's germline CDR1 is GTSNPN and CDR2 SVGIG (reference sequence). CDR3 amino acids: CAWSVQRYNEQFF. DNA for the CDR3: TGTGCCTGGAGTGTACAGAGATACAATGAGCAGTTCTTC.

This rearrangement joins TRBV6-5 to TRBJ2-6; 8 bases are a match to TRBD1. CDR3 length equals 16 residues. Germline assignment: CDR1 MNHEY and CDR2 SVGAGI. Trimming removed 4 bases from V and 7 bases from J; junction bases left unmatched: 9. The DNA of the CDR3 is TGTGCCAGCAGTTCCCCACGGACAGGGAAAGCCAACGTCCTGACTTTC. Amino acids: CASSSPRTGKANVLTF.

The chain carries TRBV5-1 and TRBJ2-2; D is perhaps TRBD1 (5 bases). Germline CDR1 SGHRS, CDR2 YFSETQ. This CDR3 has 13 amino acids. Deletions cut 8 bases from V and 1 base from J, with 9 bases between. The chain's CDR3 is CASSQENTGELFF. CDR3 coding DNA: TGCGCCAGTTCACAGGAGAACACCGGGGAGCTGTTTTTT.

DNA for the CDR3: TGTGCCATCAGGGACAGGGCGCTCCTTCAAAGCTCCTACAATGAGCAGTTCTTC. This translates into CAIRDRALLQSSYNEQFF. The chain employs TRBV10-3 and TRBJ2-1; 8 positions match TRBD1. The V and J ends lost 6 bases and 0 bases, in that order; junction bases with no gene match: 13. This CDR3 contains 18 residues. Germline CDR1 is ENHRY and CDR2 is SYGVKD.

This sequence joins TRBV29-1 and TRBJ1-2; 7 nucleotides align to TRBD1. CDR1 and CDR2 from the germline V gene are SQVTM and ANQGSEA. The CDR3 has 15 amino acids. V trimming: 6 bases; J trimming: 8 bases; junction bases outside the gene matches: 18. This CDR3 is CSVPLTGSLTGGYTF. CDR3 sequence (DNA): TGCAGCGTCCCCCTGACAGGGTCTCTCACCGGGGGCTACACCTTC.

J is TRBJ1-3 and V is TRBV9; D unresolved. V dropped 0 bases and J dropped 4 bases, with 8 bases sitting between them. Germline V gene lookup returns CDR1 SGDLS and CDR2 YYNGEE. This CDR3 is 14 amino acids long. The CDR3 coding sequence is TGTGCCAGCAGCGTAGGCTGGGCCGGAAACACCATATATTTT. It encodes CASSVGWAGNTIYF.

CDR3 region: CASSPRQGSDSPLHF. The DNA for the CDR3 is TGTGCCAGCAGCCCCCGACAGGGATCGGATTCACCCCTCCACTTT. The J gene is TRBJ1-6, the V gene TRBV11-3; 7 positions agree with TRBD1. J lost 8 bases, V lost 5 bases, and 9 bases had no gene match. CDR1 is SGHNT, CDR2 YENEEA, per germline. The CDR3 runs 15 residues.

V and J are TRBV7-6 and TRBJ2-2; perhaps TRBD2 as D (6 bases). The CDR3 totals 14 residues. Germline V lookup: CDR1 SGHVS, CDR2 FNYEAQ. Trimming shortened V by 1 base and J by 5 bases, and 8 bases separated the two germline ends. The CDR3 region has the DNA TGTGCCAGCAGCTTAGAGGAGGGGACCGGGGAGCTGTTTTTT. Translated, it gives CASSLEEGTGELFF.

The rearrangement uses TRBV19 and TRBJ2-6; no firm D call. Germline V lookup: CDR1 LNHDA, CDR2 SQIVND (reference sequence). The CDR3 runs 14 residues. Trimming took 9 bases from V and 3 from J, leaving 12 bases between them. The CDR3 DNA reads as TGTGCCAGCCGTCGCGGTTTTGGGGCCAACGTCCTGACTTTC. Translated, it gives CASRRGFGANVLTF. Drawing the rest from reference TRBV19 and TRBJ2-6, the complete variable domain is DGGITQSPKYLFRKEGQNVTLSCEQNLNHDAMYWYRQDPGQGLRLIYYSQIVNDFQKGDIAEGYSVSREKKESFPLTVTSAQKNPTAFYLCASRRGFGANVLTFGAGSRLTVL.

The chain links TRBV4-3 to TRBJ2-2; 7 bases agree with TRBD2. The germline CDR1 and CDR2 sequences are LGHNA and YSLEER. The CDR3 has 16 residues. Unmatched junction bases numbered 1, after V lost 0 bases and J lost 0 bases. The CDR3 DNA follows: TGCGCCAGCAGCCAAGACGGGACTACGAACACCGGGGAGCTGTTTTTT. Its protein is CASSQDGTTNTGELFF.

The V gene is TRBV6-5, the J gene TRBJ1-1; D is unresolved. The V end was cut by 5 bases, the J end by 0 bases, with 13 bases between. In germline, CDR1 is MNHEY, CDR2 SVGAGI. The CDR3 totals 15 residues. CDR3 residues: CASSPGGHLNTEAFF. CDR3 nucleotides: TGTGCCAGCAGTCCAGGCGGGCACTTGAACACTGAAGCTTTCTTT.

The chain links TRBV4-3 to TRBJ1-6; D remains ambiguous. Germline CDR1 and CDR2: LGHNA and YSLEER. The V end was cut by 0 bases, the J end by 0 bases, with 15 bases between. The CDR3 extends over 19 amino acids. Here the CDR3 DNA reads TGCGCCAGCAGCCAAGATCTTGGGAGACACAGCTCCTATAATTCACCCCTCCACTTT. Translation: CASSQDLGRHSSYNSPLHF.

This rearrangement joins TRBV5-1 to TRBJ2-2, with D perhaps matching TRBD2 (5 bases). Deletions cut 0 bases from V and 8 bases from J, with 11 bases between. CDR3 length: 14 residues. The germline V gene encodes CDR1 SGHRS and CDR2 YFSETQ. This chain's CDR3 is CASSLGEPGGELFF. The CDR3 DNA is TGCGCCAGCAGCTTGGGGGAGCCCGGAGGGGAGCTGTTTTTT.

The rearrangement uses TRBV9 and TRBJ2-5; D may be TRBD2 (6 bases). Trimming took off 0 bases at V and 4 bases at J, with 10 bases between the two ends. Germline-derived CDR1 and CDR2 are SGDLS and YYNGEE. The CDR3 spans 14 residues. In DNA, the CDR3 is TGTGCCAGCAGCGTAGCTGGGGGAGGAGAGACCCAGTACTTC. The encoded protein is CASSVAGGGETQYF.

The V and J genes are TRBV5-4 and TRBJ2-3; perhaps TRBD1 as D (5 bases). CDR1 SGHNT and CDR2 YYREEE come from the germline V gene (reference sequence). Deletions cut 6 bases from V and 2 bases from J, with 7 bases between. The CDR3 has 12 amino acids. CDR3 sequence (DNA): TGTGCCAGCACACAGGACACAGATACGCAGTATTTT. Protein: CASTQDTDTQYF.

This chain connects TRBV27 to TRBJ2-7; D is possibly TRBD1 (5 bases). Germline V gene data show CDR1 as MNHEY and CDR2 as SMNVEV (reference sequence). CDR3 length equals 16 residues. V was shortened by 0 bases and J by 0 bases, with 12 bases between the two germline ends. CDR3 DNA sequence: TGTGCCAGCAGTTTATCCCCAGGGTCGAGCTCCTACGAGCAGTACTTC. Translating it yields CASSLSPGSSSYEQYF.

In nucleotides, the CDR3 is TGTGCCAGCAGCCAAGGCCCGGGAGAGCCAGATACGCAGTATTTT. Encoded protein: CASSQGPGEPDTQYF. This rearrangement joins TRBV4-2 to TRBJ2-3; a weak D match, TRBD2 (6 bases). V shed 1 base and J shed 4 bases, with 12 bases lying between them. Germline lookup yields CDR1 LGHNA and CDR2 YNFKEQ. The CDR3 is made up of 15 amino acids.

The chain recombines TRBV5-8 with TRBJ1-1; D remains ambiguous. This CDR3 has 9 amino acids. Germline-derived CDR1 and CDR2 are SGHTS and YDEGEE. V shed 6 bases and J shed 10 bases, with 7 bases lying between them. As DNA, the CDR3 is TGTGCCAGCACTACCATAGCTTTCTTT. It is translated as CASTTIAFF.

The table lists this clone with a few counts. The rearrangement joins TRBV6-5 to TRBJ1-1; possibly TRBD1 for D (5 bases). The CDR3 totals 14 residues. The germline CDR1 and CDR2 sequences are MNHEY and SVGAGI. The V end lost 6 bases, the J end lost 5 bases, and 16 bases lay between the germline ends. CDR3 loop: CASSPTPGGTEAFF. CDR3 nucleotides: TGTGCCAGCAGCCCTACCCCCGGGGGGACTGAAGCTTTCTTT.

This chain joins TRBV11-3 and TRBJ2-7; perhaps TRBD1 as D (6 bases). Trimming took 4 bases from V and 1 from J, leaving 14 bases between them. In germline, CDR1 is SGHNT, CDR2 YENEEA. The CDR3 runs to 15 residues. As DNA, the CDR3 is TGTGCCAGCAGCTCAACTGGACAGCCATCCTACGAGCAGTACTTC. The encoded protein is CASSSTGQPSYEQYF.

The chain joins TRBV10-3 to TRBJ2-5, with TRBD2 identical over 14 bases. Judging by the DNA end, TRBJ2-7 fits better; the J call may be wrong. CDR3 size: 15 residues. CDR1 and CDR2 (germline): ENHRY, SYGVKD. CDR3 bases: TGTGCCATCAGTGAGGCGGGACTAGCGGGGGCCGAGCAGTACTTC. As protein: CAISEAGLAGAEQYF.

This clone was detected only once. CDR3 coding DNA: TGTGCCAGCACCCAAGAGTCTGGGGCTCTAAATGGCTACACCTTC. Protein product: CASTQESGALNGYTF. V is TRBV28 and J is TRBJ1-2, with D possibly TRBD1 on 5 matching bases. CDR3 length: 15 residues. Per germline, CDR1 MDHEN and CDR2 SYDVKM. Between the trimmed V and J ends, which lost 7 bases and 6 bases, there was a span of 21 bases.

The chain links TRBV30 to TRBJ2-7; 7 bases line up with TRBD1. The germline CDR1 and CDR2 sequences are GTSNPN and SVGIG (reference sequence). The CDR3 runs 12 residues. The V and J ends lost 1 base and 3 bases, in that order; junction bases with no gene match: 0. The CDR3 region has the DNA TGTGCCTGGAGTGCAGGGGGCTACGAGCAGTACTTC. This translates into CAWSAGGYEQYF.